This TCR beta chain was documented in a study of human T cells and chemical hapten exposure. Study observations and caveats: It was expanded TCRs that formed significantly more large CDR3 similarity clusters than controls did. No change in TCRs above 1 in 1000 frequency was produced by DPC sensitization. Patch test score rose with PT1 expanded TCR count, significant at thresholds 8, 16 and 32, not 4.

TCRdb independently ran MiXCR on the RACE reads; one entry per CDR3 protein. The profile covers fewer than 100,000 distinct CDR3 sequences, with about 9% appearing a single time and 2% to 2.5% taken by the ten largest. This clonotype has a handful of counts. Antigen unknown. Time point here: patch test 2, 6 weeks after DPC sensitization. As for treatment: therapeutic diphenylcyclopropenone sensitization with weekly scalp DPC. The starting material was whole blood, obtained in connection with sensitization to the hapten diphenylcyclopropenone (DPC). This sequence originates from a woman between 40 and 50 years old with alopecia areata. Some clones in this sample may be carry-over from other donors' samples.

The CDR3 coding sequence is TGCAGTGGACAGGGGGGAAGGCAAGAGACCCAGTACTTC. Translation: CSGQGGRQETQYF. The V and J genes are TRBV20-1 and TRBJ2-5; 9 positions match TRBD1. The CDR3 contains 13 residues. Germline V lookup: CDR1 DFQATT, CDR2 SNEGSKA (reference sequence). Trimming took 7 bases from V and 2 from J; bases not matched to a gene: 5.